This TCR beta chain was profiled in a study of T cells in Graves' hyperthyroidism and ophthalmopathy. Amplification of TCR beta CDR3 regions was performed using RNA transcripts as template. A set of HTBI primers served as the primers for a first-round RT-PCR of the TCR CDR3. TCRdb re-called the multiplex PCR reads through MiXCR, storing one row per CDR3 protein. This sample has 610,000 or so distinct CDR3 sequences; under 60% occur once, and the top ten carry roughly 8.2%. Remarks on this clonotype: What it binds is not known.

Overall study findings and caveats: A model of 13 V-J features distinguished ophthalmopathy from stable hyperthyroidism. Researchers found most expanded thyroid clonotypes above 0.001 in blood as well.

Graves' hyperthyroidism without ophthalmopathy progression within 18 months was termed stable. Patients between 18 and 65 years old had hyperthyroidism, newly diagnosed and lasting under 2 months. The receptor was isolated from a woman under 30 with Graves' hyperthyroidism. Sequences were obtained from peripheral blood or thyroid tissue (not recorded which).

The CDR3, as DNA: TGTGCCAGTAGTATCGCTAGCGGGAAGCAGTTCTTC. It specifies CASSIASGKQFF. This rearrangement joins TRBV19 to TRBJ2-1, with 9 bases aligning to TRBD2. Germline trimming cut 3 bases from V and 11 bases from J; bases unmatched to any gene: 2. Per the germline V gene, CDR1 is LNHDA and CDR2 is SQIVND (reference sequence). This CDR3 region has 12 residues.